The entry below describes one T cell receptor (beta chain). This specimen belongs to a study of beta chain features in type 1 diabetes. The V end was cut by 0 bases, the J end by 10 bases, with 10 bases between. CDR1 is MRHNA, CDR2 SNTAGT, per germline. The CDR3 spans 13 residues. Expressed TCRB transcripts were sequenced after all isolated RNA was converted to cDNA. Sequencing was performed with immunoSEQ multiplex PCR; in TCRdb, only in-frame clones are kept and a portion is missing. The sample has under 250,000 clones, less than 15% seen once. Specimen: naive CD4+ T cells from blood. The rearrangement joins TRBV6-4 to TRBJ2-1, with a tentative D call TRBD2 (6 bases). This TCR was sampled from a woman between 40 and 50 years old in good health. The CDR3 bases are TGTGCCAGCAGTGACTCGATGGCGGGGGAGCAGTTCTTC. Translating it yields CASSDSMAGEQFF.